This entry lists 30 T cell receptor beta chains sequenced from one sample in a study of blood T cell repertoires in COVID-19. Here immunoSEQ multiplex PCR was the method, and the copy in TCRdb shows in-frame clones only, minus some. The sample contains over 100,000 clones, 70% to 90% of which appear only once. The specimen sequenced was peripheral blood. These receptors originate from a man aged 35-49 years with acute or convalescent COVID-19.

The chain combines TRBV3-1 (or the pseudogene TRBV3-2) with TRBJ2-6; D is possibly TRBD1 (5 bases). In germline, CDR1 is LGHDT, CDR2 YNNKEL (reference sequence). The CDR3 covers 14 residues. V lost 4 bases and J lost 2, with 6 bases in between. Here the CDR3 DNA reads TGTGCCAGCAGCCTCAGGGCTGGGGCCAACGTCCTGACTTTC. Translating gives CASSLRAGANVLTF.

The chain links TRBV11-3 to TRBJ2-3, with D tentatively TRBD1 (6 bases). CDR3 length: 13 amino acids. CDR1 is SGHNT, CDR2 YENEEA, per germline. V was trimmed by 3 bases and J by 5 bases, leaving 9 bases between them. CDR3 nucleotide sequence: TGTGCCAGCAGCTTGGAGACAGGAGATACGCAGTATTTT. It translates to CASSLETGDTQYF.

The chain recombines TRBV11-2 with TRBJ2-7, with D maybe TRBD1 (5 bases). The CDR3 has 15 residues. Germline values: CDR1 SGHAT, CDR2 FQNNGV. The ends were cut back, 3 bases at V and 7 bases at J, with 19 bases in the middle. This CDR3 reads CASSFEGVRRVEQYF. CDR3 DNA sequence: TGTGCCAGCAGCTTCGAAGGGGTCCGTCGGGTGGAGCAGTACTTC.

The CDR3 DNA is TGTGCCAGCTCTTCGGCCAGGGGGACCGGCTACACCTTC. This sequence encodes CASSSARGTGYTF. The V and J genes are TRBV18 and TRBJ1-2; TRBD1 matches 7 bases. The V and J ends lost 6 bases and 8 bases, in that order; junction bases with no gene match: 9. Germline-derived CDR1 and CDR2 are KGHSH and LQKENI. This CDR3 is built from 13 residues.

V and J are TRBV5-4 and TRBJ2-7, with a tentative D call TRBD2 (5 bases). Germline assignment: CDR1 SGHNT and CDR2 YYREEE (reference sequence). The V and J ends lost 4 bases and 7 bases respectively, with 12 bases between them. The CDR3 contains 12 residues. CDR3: CASSVGPGEQYF. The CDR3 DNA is TGTGCCAGCAGCGTCGGCCCGGGGGAGCAGTACTTC.

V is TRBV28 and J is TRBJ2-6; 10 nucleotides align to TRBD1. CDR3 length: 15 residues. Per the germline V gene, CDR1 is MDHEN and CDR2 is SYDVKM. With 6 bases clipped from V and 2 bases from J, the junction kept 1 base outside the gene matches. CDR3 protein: CASRTGGPGANVLTF. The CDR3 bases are TGTGCCAGCAGGACAGGGGGCCCTGGGGCCAACGTCCTGACTTTC.

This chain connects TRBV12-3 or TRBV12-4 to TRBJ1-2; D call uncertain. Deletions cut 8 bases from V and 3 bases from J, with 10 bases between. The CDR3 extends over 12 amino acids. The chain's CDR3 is CASSQRDYGYTF. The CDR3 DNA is TGTGCCAGCTCCCAGCGAGACTATGGCTACACCTTC.

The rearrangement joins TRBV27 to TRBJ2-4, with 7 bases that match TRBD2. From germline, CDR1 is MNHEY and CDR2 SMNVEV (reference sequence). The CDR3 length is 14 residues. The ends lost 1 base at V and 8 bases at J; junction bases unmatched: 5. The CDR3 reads CASSLLRGGDIQYF. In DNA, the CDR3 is TGTGCCAGCAGTTTATTGCGGGGAGGGGACATTCAGTACTTC.

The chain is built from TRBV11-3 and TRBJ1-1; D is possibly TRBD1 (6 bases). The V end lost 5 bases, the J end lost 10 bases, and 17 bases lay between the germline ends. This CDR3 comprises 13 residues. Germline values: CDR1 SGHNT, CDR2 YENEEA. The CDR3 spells CASSPEPGTRAFF. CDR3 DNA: TGTGCCAGCAGCCCCGAACCTGGGACACGAGCTTTCTTT. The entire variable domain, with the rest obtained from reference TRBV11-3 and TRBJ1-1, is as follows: EAGVVQSPRYKIIEKKQPVAFWCNPISGHNTLYWYLQNLGQGPELLIRYENEEAVDDSQLPKDRFSAERLKGVDSTLKIQPAELGDSAVYLCASSPEPGTRAFFGQGTRLTVV.

The CDR3 protein is CASSLQVTNTEAFF. Written as DNA, the CDR3 is TGCGCCAGCAGCTTACAGGTCACGAACACTGAAGCTTTCTTT. The rearrangement joins TRBV5-1 to TRBJ1-1; weak D call: TRBD1 (5 bases). There are 14 residues in the CDR3. Germline CDR1 SGHRS, CDR2 YFSETQ. The V end was cut by 2 bases, the J end by 1 base, with 9 bases between.

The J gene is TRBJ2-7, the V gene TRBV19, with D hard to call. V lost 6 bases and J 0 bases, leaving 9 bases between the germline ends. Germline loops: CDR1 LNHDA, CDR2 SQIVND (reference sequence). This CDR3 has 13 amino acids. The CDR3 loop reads CASSQTPSYEQYF. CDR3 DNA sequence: TGTGCCAGTAGCCAGACTCCCTCCTACGAGCAGTACTTC.

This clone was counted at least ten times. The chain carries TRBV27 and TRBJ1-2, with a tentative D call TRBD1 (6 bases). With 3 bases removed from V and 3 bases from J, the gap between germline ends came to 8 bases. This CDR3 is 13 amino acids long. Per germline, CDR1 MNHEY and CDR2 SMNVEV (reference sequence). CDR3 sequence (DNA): TGTGCCAGCAGTTTCCAGGGGTACTATGGCTACACCTTC. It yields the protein CASSFQGYYGYTF.

The CDR3 bases are TGTGCCAGCAGACGGACTAGCGGGGGTAATGAGCAGTTCTTC. Translating gives CASRRTSGGNEQFF. The rearrangement links TRBV3-1 (or the pseudogene TRBV3-2) to TRBJ2-1, with TRBD2 matching 13 bases. The CDR3 length is 14 residues. V shed 6 bases, J shed 7 bases, and the junction held 3 bases outside the gene matches. Per the germline V gene, CDR1 is LGHDT and CDR2 is YNNKEL (reference sequence).

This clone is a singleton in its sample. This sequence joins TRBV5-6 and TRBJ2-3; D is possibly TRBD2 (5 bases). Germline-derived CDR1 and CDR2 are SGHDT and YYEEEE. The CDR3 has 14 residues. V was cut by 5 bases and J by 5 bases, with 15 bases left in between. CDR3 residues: CASRPLGSGDTQYF. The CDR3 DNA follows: TGTGCCAGCAGGCCACTAGGGTCAGGAGATACGCAGTATTTT.

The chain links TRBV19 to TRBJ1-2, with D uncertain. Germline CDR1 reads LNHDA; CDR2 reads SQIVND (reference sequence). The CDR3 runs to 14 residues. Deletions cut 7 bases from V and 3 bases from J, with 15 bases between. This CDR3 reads CASTPLEAHYGYTF. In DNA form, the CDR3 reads TGTGCCAGTACCCCGCTAGAGGCTCACTATGGCTACACCTTC.

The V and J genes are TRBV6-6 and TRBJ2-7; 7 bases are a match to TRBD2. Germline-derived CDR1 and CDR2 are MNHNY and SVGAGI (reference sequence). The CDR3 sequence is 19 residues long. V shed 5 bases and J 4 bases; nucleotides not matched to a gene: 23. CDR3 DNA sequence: TGTGCCAGCAGTCTCGAGCGGGGAGACATCCCCCGTAGGTTTTACGAGCAGTACTTC. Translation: CASSLERGDIPRRFYEQYF.

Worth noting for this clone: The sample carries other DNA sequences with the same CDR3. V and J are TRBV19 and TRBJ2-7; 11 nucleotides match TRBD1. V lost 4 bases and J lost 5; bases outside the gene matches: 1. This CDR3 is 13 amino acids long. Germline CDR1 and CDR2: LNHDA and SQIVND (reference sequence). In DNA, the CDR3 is TGTGCCAGTAGTAGGGACAGGGGGGACGAGCAGTACTTC. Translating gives CASSRDRGDEQYF.

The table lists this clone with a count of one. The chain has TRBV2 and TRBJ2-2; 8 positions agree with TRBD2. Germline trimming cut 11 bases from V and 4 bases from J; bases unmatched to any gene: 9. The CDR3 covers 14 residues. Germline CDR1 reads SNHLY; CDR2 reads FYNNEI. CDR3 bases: TGTGCCGGGAGCGGGGGAAGCTTCACCGGGGAGCTGTTTTTT. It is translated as CAGSGGSFTGELFF.

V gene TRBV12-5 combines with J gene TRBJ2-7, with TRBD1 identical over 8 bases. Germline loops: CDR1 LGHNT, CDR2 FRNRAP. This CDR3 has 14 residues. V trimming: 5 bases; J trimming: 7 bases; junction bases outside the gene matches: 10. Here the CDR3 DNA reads TGTGCTAGTGGTCGCCGGGACAGGTATGAAGAGCAGTACTTC. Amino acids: CASGRRDRYEEQYF.

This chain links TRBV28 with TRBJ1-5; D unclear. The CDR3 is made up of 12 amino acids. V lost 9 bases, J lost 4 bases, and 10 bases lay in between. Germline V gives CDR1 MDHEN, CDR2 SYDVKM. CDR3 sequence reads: CASLSLNQPQHF. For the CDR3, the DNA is TGTGCCAGTTTGTCCCTAAATCAGCCCCAGCATTTT.

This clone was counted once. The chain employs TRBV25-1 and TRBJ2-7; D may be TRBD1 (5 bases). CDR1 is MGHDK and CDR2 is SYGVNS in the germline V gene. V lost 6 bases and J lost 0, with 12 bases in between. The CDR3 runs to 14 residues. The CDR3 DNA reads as TGTGCCAGCAGCGACGACAGACGCTCCTACGAGCAGTACTTC. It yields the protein CASSDDRRSYEQYF.

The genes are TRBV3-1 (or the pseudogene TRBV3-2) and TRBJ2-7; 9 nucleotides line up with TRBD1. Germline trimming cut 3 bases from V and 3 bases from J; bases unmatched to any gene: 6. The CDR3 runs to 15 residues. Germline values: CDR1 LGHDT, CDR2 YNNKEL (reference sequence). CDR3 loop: CASSHGTGIVYEQYF. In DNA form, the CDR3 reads TGTGCCAGCAGCCACGGGACAGGGATAGTCTACGAGCAGTACTTC.

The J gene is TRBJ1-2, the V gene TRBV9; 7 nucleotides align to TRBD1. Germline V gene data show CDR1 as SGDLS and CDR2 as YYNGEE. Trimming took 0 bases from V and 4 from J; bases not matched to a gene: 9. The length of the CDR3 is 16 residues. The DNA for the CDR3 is TGTGCCAGCAGCGTAGCCGGTGGACAGGCTGGCTATGGCTACACCTTC. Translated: CASSVAGGQAGYGYTF.

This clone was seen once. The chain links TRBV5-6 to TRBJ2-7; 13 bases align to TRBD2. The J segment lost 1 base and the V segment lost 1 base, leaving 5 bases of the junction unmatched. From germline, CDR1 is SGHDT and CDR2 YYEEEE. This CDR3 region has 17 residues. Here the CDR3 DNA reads TGTGCCAGCAGCTTGCCCGGACTAGCGGGAGTGTCCTACGAGCAGTACTTC. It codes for CASSLPGLAGVSYEQYF.

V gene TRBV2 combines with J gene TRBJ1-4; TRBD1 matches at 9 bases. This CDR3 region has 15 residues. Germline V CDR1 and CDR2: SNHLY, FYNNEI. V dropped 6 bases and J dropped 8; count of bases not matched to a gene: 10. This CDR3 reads CASRKTGGAGEKLFF. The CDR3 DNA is TGTGCCAGCAGAAAAACAGGGGGCGCCGGGGAAAAACTGTTTTTT.

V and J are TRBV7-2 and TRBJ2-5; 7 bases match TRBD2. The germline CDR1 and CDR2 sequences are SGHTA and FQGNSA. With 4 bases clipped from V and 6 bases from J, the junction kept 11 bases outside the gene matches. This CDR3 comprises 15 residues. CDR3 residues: CASSYTGGTPKTQYF. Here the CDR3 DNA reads TGTGCCAGCAGCTACACCGGGGGGACTCCAAAGACCCAGTACTTC.

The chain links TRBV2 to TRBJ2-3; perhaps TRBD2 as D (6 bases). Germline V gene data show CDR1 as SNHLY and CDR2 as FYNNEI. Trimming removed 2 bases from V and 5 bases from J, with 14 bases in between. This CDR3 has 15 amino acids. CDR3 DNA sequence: TGTGCCAGCAGTGAATTTGCGGGACTGGGAGATACGCAGTATTTT. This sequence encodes CASSEFAGLGDTQYF.

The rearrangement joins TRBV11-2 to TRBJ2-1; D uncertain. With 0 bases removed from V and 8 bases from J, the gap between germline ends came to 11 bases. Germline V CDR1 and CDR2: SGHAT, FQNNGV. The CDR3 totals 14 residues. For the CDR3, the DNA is TGTGCCAGCAGCTTAGAGAGAGGATCCGATGAGCAGTTCTTC. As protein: CASSLERGSDEQFF.

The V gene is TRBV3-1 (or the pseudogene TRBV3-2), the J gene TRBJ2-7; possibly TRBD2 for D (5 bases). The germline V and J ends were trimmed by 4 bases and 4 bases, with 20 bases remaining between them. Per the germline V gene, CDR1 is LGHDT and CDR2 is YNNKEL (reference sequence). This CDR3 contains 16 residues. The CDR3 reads CASSPDGDDLGYEQYF. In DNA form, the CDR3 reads TGTGCCAGCAGCCCAGACGGGGATGATTTGGGTTACGAGCAGTACTTC.

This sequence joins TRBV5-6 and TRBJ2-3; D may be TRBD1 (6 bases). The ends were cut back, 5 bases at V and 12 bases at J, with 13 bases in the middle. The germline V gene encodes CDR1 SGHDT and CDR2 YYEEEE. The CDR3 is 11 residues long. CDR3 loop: CASSFGQHQYF. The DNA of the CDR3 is TGTGCCAGCAGTTTCGGACAGCACCAGTATTTT. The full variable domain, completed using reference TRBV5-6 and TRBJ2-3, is DAGVTQSPTHLIKTRGQQVTLRCSPKSGHDTVSWYQQALGQGPQFIFQYYEEEERQRGNFPDRFSGHQFPNYSSELNVNALLLGDSALYLCASSFGQHQYFGPGTRLTVL.